These 13 T cell receptor beta chains came from one sample sequenced in a study of T cell clones after liver transplantation. Clones were sequenced by immunoSEQ multiplex PCR, and TCRdb holds only the in-frame ones, with some missing. The sample yields 70,000 to 80,000 clones, around nine tenths seen once. The sequenced sample was CD4+ T cells from blood, obtained before liver transplant. The receptor set was obtained from a human donor who received a liver transplant.

The V call is TRBV6-6, the J call TRBJ2-1; TRBD2 matches 11 bases. Germline trimming cut 6 bases from V and 8 bases from J; bases unmatched to any gene: 9. The CDR3 has 15 amino acids. CDR1 and CDR2 from the germline V gene are MNHNY and SVGAGI (reference sequence). CDR3: CASRPRLAGSDEQFF. Here the CDR3 DNA reads TGTGCCAGCAGACCTCGACTAGCGGGATCGGATGAGCAGTTCTTC.

The chain employs TRBV7-2 and TRBJ2-7; TRBD2 might be the D (5 bases). This CDR3 contains 14 residues. From germline, CDR1 is SGHTA and CDR2 FQGNSA. With 5 bases removed from V and 5 bases from J, the gap between germline ends came to 16 bases. The CDR3 region is CASSADNRGNEQYF. In DNA, the CDR3 is TGTGCCAGCAGCGCCGACAATCGAGGGAACGAGCAGTACTTC.

The chain carries TRBV29-1 and TRBJ1-4, with D tentatively TRBD1 (5 bases). The CDR3 covers 12 residues. The germline CDR1 and CDR2 sequences are SQVTM and ANQGSEA. The V gene lost 7 bases and the J gene lost 2 bases, with 8 bases spanning the gap. CDR3 nucleotides: TGCAGCGGAGGGGCCACTAATGAAAAACTGTTTTTT. Translation: CSGGATNEKLFF.

The chain joins TRBV5-1 to TRBJ2-7; tentative D call: TRBD2 (5 bases). In germline, CDR1 is SGHRS, CDR2 YFSETQ. The CDR3 consists of 13 residues. Trimming stripped 4 bases from V and 7 bases from J, with 15 bases between. CDR3 in DNA: TGCGCCAGCAGCGAGGCTAGCATAGGGGAGCAGTACTTC. Residues: CASSEASIGEQYF.

This clone showed up just a few times. One end of the junction is discordant with germline, which a read error may explain. The J gene is TRBJ2-7, the V gene TRBV2; D is undetermined. The CDR3 covers 11 residues. CDR1 and CDR2 (germline): SNHLY, FYNNEI. CDR3 DNA: TGTGCCAGCAGTGAAGGGTTTGTTTGCCTTTTC. Protein: CASSEGFVCLF.

This sequence joins TRBV5-1 and TRBJ2-7; the D gene could be TRBD1 or TRBD2 (5 bases each). Germline values: CDR1 SGHRS, CDR2 YFSETQ. The CDR3 has 15 amino acids. Trimming cost V 5 bases and J 5 bases, with 20 bases left between them. CDR3 DNA sequence: TGCGCCAGCAGAAGGTCCTGGGGCGGAGGAAACGAGCAGTACTTC. It codes for CASRRSWGGGNEQYF.

The rearrangement uses TRBV9 and TRBJ2-1, with 7 bases that match TRBD1. Germline assignment: CDR1 SGDLS and CDR2 YYNGEE. The CDR3 runs 16 residues. J gave up 8 bases and V 0 bases, and 11 bases lay outside the gene matches. CDR3 coding DNA: TGTGCCAGCAGCGTAGGTCCCAGCGGCACAGGGGATGAGCAGTTCTTC. Translation gives CASSVGPSGTGDEQFF.

The chain joins TRBV19 to TRBJ2-7; 8 nucleotides align to TRBD1. The CDR3 is 15 amino acids. V lost 3 bases and J lost 2; bases outside the gene matches: 6. The germline V gene encodes CDR1 LNHDA and CDR2 SQIVND (reference sequence). This chain's CDR3 is CASSIRGQDAYEQYF. The CDR3 bases are TGTGCCAGTAGTATTAGGGGACAGGACGCCTACGAGCAGTACTTC.

This clone was seen a few times. V is TRBV10-2 and J is TRBJ1-5; D is possibly TRBD1 (6 bases). Germline V gene lookup returns CDR1 WSHSY and CDR2 SAAADI. V was pared by 3 bases and J by 4 bases, with 13 bases between. CDR3 length: 15 residues. The CDR3: CASSDPGAHNQPQHF. CDR3 sequence (DNA): TGCGCCAGCAGTGACCCAGGGGCGCATAATCAGCCCCAGCATTTT.

The V call is TRBV7-3, the J call TRBJ2-1; maybe TRBD2 (6 bases). With 6 bases removed from V and 7 bases from J, the gap between germline ends came to 19 bases. The germline CDR1 and CDR2 sequences are SGHTA and FQGTGA. This CDR3 has 15 amino acids. For the CDR3, the DNA is TGTGCCAGCAGTACGGGAGCGGGCGCTGCGAATGAGCAGTTCTTC. Translating it yields CASSTGAGAANEQFF.

V usage is TRBV7-2 and J usage is TRBJ2-5; D perhaps matches TRBD2 (6 bases). The V and J ends lost 4 bases and 5 bases respectively, with 11 bases between them. CDR3 length: 13 residues. Germline loops: CDR1 SGHTA, CDR2 FQGNSA. CDR3 sequence reads: CASSSRLEETQYF. The CDR3 DNA reads TGTGCCAGCAGCTCCAGACTAGAGGAGACCCAGTACTTC.

V usage is TRBV15 and J usage is TRBJ2-7, with D possibly being TRBD2 (5 bases). The germline V and J ends were trimmed by 9 bases and 1 base, with 13 bases remaining between them. The CDR3 totals 13 residues. Germline V gene sequence: CDR1 LNHNV, CDR2 YYDKDF (reference sequence). DNA for the CDR3: TGTGCCACGGCCCGGGGAAGATCCTACGAGCAGTACTTC. It is translated as CATARGRSYEQYF.

The rearrangement uses TRBV2 and TRBJ1-5; D call uncertain. The germline V gene has CDR1 SNHLY and CDR2 FYNNEI. The CDR3 totals 13 residues. Trimming shortened V by 7 bases and J by 0 bases, and 7 bases separated the two germline ends. Written as DNA, the CDR3 is TGTGCCAGCACCAGATATAGCAATCAGCCCCAGCATTTT. This codes for CASTRYSNQPQHF.